This TCR beta chain was identified in a study of cytomegalovirus exposure and HLA in healthy donors. Study-level points and caveats: Altogether, more than 150 TCR beta chains were recorded as cytomegalovirus-associated. Within an earlier analysis, most TCR beta V segments proved productive either about 90% or about 30% of the time. In a later analysis, TCR beta V- and J-gene trimming showed a link to a missense DCLRE1C variant.

Everyone who donated was a healthy bone marrow donor. The PCR made use of 60 Vbeta and 13 Jbeta primers. Method: immunoSEQ multiplex PCR; TCRdb's copy keeps in-frame clones and lacks some. This sample contains roughly 40,000 clones. Per germline, CDR1 KGHSH and CDR2 LQKENI. The CDR3 covers 16 residues. V lost 1 base, J lost 3 bases, and 15 bases lay in between. Concerning this clone: Its target is unknown.

This rearrangement joins TRBV18 to TRBJ2-5; D possibly corresponds to TRBD2 (6 bases). This receptor was obtained from a man in his thirties or forties in good health and CMV-seronegative. Sequencing input: PBMCs. CDR3 nucleotide sequence: TGTGCCAGCTCACCACTTTACCGGACTACCGAAGAGACCCAGTACTTC. Its translation: CASSPLYRTTEETQYF.